These 31 T cell receptor beta chains share one sample of origin, sequenced in a study of Ad26.COV2.S vaccination and SARS-CoV-2 variants. Data came from immunoSEQ multiplex PCR; TCRdb stores just in-frame clones and leaves some out. Among approximately 400,000 clones, just over 90% were seen once, and the ten largest hold around 4.2%. This sample comprised peripheral blood, obtained after recovery from COVID-19. The receptors were sampled from a human donor who had recovered from COVID-19.

The chain is built from TRBV12-5 and TRBJ2-1, with TRBD2 identical over 8 bases. Germline V gene sequence: CDR1 LGHNT, CDR2 FRNRAP. J lost 3 bases, V lost 6 bases, and 7 bases had no gene match. This CDR3 has 15 amino acids. The CDR3, as DNA: TGTGCTAGTGGCTTAGCGAGCGGGGGCTACAATGAGCAGTTCTTC. It encodes CASGLASGGYNEQFF.

The chain joins TRBV5-5 to TRBJ2-7; D is perhaps TRBD2 (6 bases). The germline gives CDR1 SGHKS, CDR2 YYEKEE (reference sequence). The CDR3 is made up of 14 amino acids. The V end was cut by 4 bases, the J end by 3 bases, with 14 bases between. The CDR3: CASSGTSDGYEQYF. The CDR3 DNA is TGTGCCAGCAGCGGGACTTCCGACGGCTACGAGCAGTACTTC. Looking up the rest from reference TRBV5-5 and TRBJ2-7 gives the full variable domain: DAGVTQSPTHLIKTRGQQVTLRCSPISGHKSVSWYQQVLGQGPQFIFQYYEKEERGRGNFPDRFSARQFPNYSSELNVNALLLGDSALYLCASSGTSDGYEQYFGPGTRLTVT.

This chain uses TRBV9 with TRBJ1-6, with no clear D. The CDR3 loop spans 16 amino acids. V was cut by 0 bases and J by 6 bases, with 13 bases left in between. Germline CDR1 SGDLS, CDR2 YYNGEE. The CDR3 spells CASSVGAAPTNSPLHF. The CDR3 DNA sequence: TGTGCCAGCAGCGTAGGGGCGGCGCCGACTAATTCACCCCTCCACTTT.

J is TRBJ2-1 and V is TRBV6-5; D is unresolved. Trimming removed 6 bases at V and 4 bases at J, with 10 bases between. Looked up from germline, CDR1 is MNHEY and CDR2 is SVGAGI. This CDR3 comprises 13 residues. The DNA for the CDR3 is TGTGCCAGCAGGCGAGACCAGTACAATGAGCAGTTCTTC. It specifies CASRRDQYNEQFF.

The gene calls are TRBV12-3 or TRBV12-4 and TRBJ1-1, with D hard to call. The V end was cut by 8 bases, the J end by 4 bases, with 11 bases between. The CDR3 has 12 residues. This chain's CDR3 is CASGVGTTEAFF. For the CDR3, the DNA is TGTGCCAGCGGGGTGGGCACCACTGAAGCTTTCTTT.

The V and J genes are TRBV5-1 and TRBJ2-1, with D possibly matching TRBD2 (6 bases). The V gene lost 0 bases and the J gene lost 10 bases, with 17 bases spanning the gap. Germline-derived CDR1 and CDR2 are SGHRS and YFSETQ. The CDR3 is 15 residues long. Here the CDR3 DNA reads TGCGCCAGCAGCTTGGAGCTAGCGTCTCCTAAGGAGCAGTTCTTC. Protein sequence: CASSLELASPKEQFF.

The chain joins TRBV6-1 to TRBJ1-3, with 8 positions matching TRBD1. The CDR3 consists of 17 residues. V lost 4 bases to trimming and J lost 4 bases; unmatched junction nucleotides: 12. Germline lookup yields CDR1 MNHNS and CDR2 SASEGT. This chain's CDR3 is CASSANNGQGAGNTIYF. The CDR3 nucleotides are TGTGCCAGCAGTGCTAATAATGGACAGGGTGCCGGAAACACCATATATTTT.

The chain is built from TRBV6-5 and TRBJ1-2; 9 nucleotides match TRBD1. The V gene end was trimmed by 2 bases and the J gene end by 4 bases; junction bases not matched to a gene: 5. Germline V gene data show CDR1 as MNHEY and CDR2 as SVGAGI. This CDR3 has 15 residues. The chain's CDR3 is CASSYEGQGTYGYTF. For the CDR3, the DNA is TGTGCCAGCAGTTACGAGGGACAGGGAACCTATGGCTACACCTTC.

On this clone: Its ends do not fully match the called genes, so a read error is possible. The chain joins TRBV7-2 to TRBJ2-1; 8 bases are shared with TRBD2. Germline CDR1 reads SGHTA; CDR2 reads FQGNSA. The CDR3 is 14 amino acids. The CDR3 sequence: CASSPGLVYSEQFF. In nucleotides, the CDR3 is TGTGCCAGCAGCCCGGGACTAGTTTACAGTGAGCAGTTCTTC.

The genes are TRBV28 and TRBJ1-1; D might be TRBD1 (5 bases). Per the germline V gene, CDR1 is MDHEN and CDR2 is SYDVKM. Trimming stripped 3 bases from V and 2 bases from J, with 13 bases between. CDR3 length: 15 amino acids. The chain's CDR3 is CASSFRGTANTEAFF. The CDR3 DNA follows: TGTGCCAGCAGTTTCAGAGGGACGGCTAACACTGAAGCTTTCTTT.

The chain is built from TRBV13 and TRBJ2-1; TRBD1 is a possible D gene (5 bases). Trimming took 5 bases from V and 5 from J, leaving 16 bases between them. Germline loops: CDR1 PRHDT, CDR2 FYEKMQ (reference sequence). This CDR3 has 15 amino acids. CDR3 loop: CASSERQSQNNEQFF. The CDR3 coding sequence is TGTGCCAGCAGCGAAAGACAGTCTCAAAACAATGAGCAGTTCTTC. Full variable domain (outside the CDR3, taken from reference TRBV13 and TRBJ2-1): AAGVIQSPRHLIKEKRETATLKCYPIPRHDTVYWYQQGPGQDPQFLISFYEKMQSDKGSIPDRFSAQQFSDYHSELNMSSLELGDSALYFCASSERQSQNNEQFFGPGTRLTVL.

The chain links TRBV7-9 to TRBJ1-1; possibly TRBD1 for D (5 bases). From germline, CDR1 is SEHNR and CDR2 FQNEAQ (reference sequence). The CDR3 totals 16 residues. V was cut by 7 bases and J by 4 bases, with 22 bases left in between. For the CDR3, the DNA is TGTGCCAGCACCCTAGGGGTGGGGGACGGGGGCACTGAAGCTTTCTTT. It codes for CASTLGVGDGGTEAFF.

The chain links TRBV2 to TRBJ1-5; D not resolved. Germline V gene lookup returns CDR1 SNHLY and CDR2 FYNNEI. Trimming stripped 3 bases from V and 7 bases from J, with 13 bases between. The CDR3 is 14 residues long. The CDR3 loop is CASSEEREPQPQHF. The CDR3 nucleotides are TGTGCCAGCAGTGAGGAGAGGGAGCCCCAGCCCCAGCATTTT.

The chain has TRBV5-6 and TRBJ2-2; D could derive from TRBD1 or TRBD2 (5 bases each). V was clipped by 3 bases and J by 5 bases, with 5 bases between them. Germline CDR1 is SGHDT and CDR2 is YYEEEE. This CDR3 region has 12 residues. The CDR3: CASSWGTGELFF. The CDR3 coding sequence is TGTGCCAGCAGCTGGGGGACCGGGGAGCTGTTTTTT.

The chain is built from TRBV20-1 and TRBJ1-1; D remains ambiguous. This CDR3 contains 10 residues. Deletions cut 6 bases from V and 10 bases from J, with 12 bases between. Per the germline V gene, CDR1 is DFQATT and CDR2 is SNEGSKA (reference sequence). CDR3 DNA: TGCAGTGCCGAGGGAAATGGAGCTTTCTTT. Translated: CSAEGNGAFF.

A single count supports this clone. The CDR3 is CASTVGSNQPQHF. The DNA of the CDR3 is TGTGCCAGCACCGTGGGCAGCAATCAGCCCCAGCATTTT. The chain has TRBV7-9 and TRBJ1-5; D not certain. The CDR3 runs 13 residues. Germline CDR1 SEHNR, CDR2 FQNEAQ (reference sequence). Trimming removed 7 bases at V and 1 base at J, with 8 bases between.

This clone was detected only once. The chain joins TRBV7-6 to TRBJ2-3, with D perhaps TRBD2 (5 bases). V lost 4 bases, J lost 1 base, and 12 bases lay in between. Germline CDR1 SGHVS, CDR2 FNYEAQ. The CDR3 has 15 residues. The CDR3 region is CASSSRGPRTDTQYF. The DNA for the CDR3 is TGTGCCAGCAGCTCAAGAGGGCCCCGCACAGATACGCAGTATTTT.

The CDR3, as DNA: TGTGCCAGTAGGAGGACAGGGGTTGTTGAAGAGACCCAGTACTTC. Its translation: CASRRTGVVEETQYF. This chain uses TRBV19 with TRBJ2-5; 9 bases agree with TRBD1. The CDR3 runs to 15 residues. The V gene end was trimmed by 6 bases and the J gene end by 3 bases; junction bases not matched to a gene: 8. Germline CDR1 reads LNHDA; CDR2 reads SQIVND (reference sequence).

CDR3 DNA sequence: TGTGCCAGCAGCAAAGGCTGCGGGGACAGGGGGCCGGGCGGGGAGCTGTTTTTT. It specifies CASSKGCGDRGPGGELFF. V gene TRBV21-1 combines with J gene TRBJ2-2; no check of the table's D call, TRBD1, against the DNA was made. TRBV21-1 is assigned pseudogene status. The CDR3 is 18 residues long.

This clone was seen only a few times. The genes are TRBV5-6 and TRBJ2-1, with 10 bases identical to TRBD1. The CDR3 sequence is 15 residues long. The junction had 10 bases not matched to a gene; V was cut back by 3 bases and J by 10 bases. Germline CDR1 reads SGHDT; CDR2 reads YYEEEE. The CDR3 nucleotides read TGTGCCAGCAGCTCGGGGGAGACAGGGGGCCGGGAGCAGTTCTTC. Translated: CASSSGETGGREQFF.

The J gene is TRBJ2-7, the V gene TRBV19; TRBD1 matches 11 bases. The CDR3 totals 14 residues. J gave up 1 base and V 9 bases, and 5 bases lay outside the gene matches. The germline gives CDR1 LNHDA, CDR2 SQIVND (reference sequence). DNA for the CDR3: TGTGCCAGCAGTGGACAGGGGGCTTCCTACGAGCAGTACTTC. Translating it yields CASSGQGASYEQYF.

This clone was seen just once. The chain has TRBV24-1 and TRBJ1-5, with D tentatively TRBD1 (6 bases). With 5 bases removed from V and 0 bases from J, the gap between germline ends came to 25 bases. This CDR3 region has 20 residues. The germline gives CDR1 KGHDR, CDR2 SFDVKD. The CDR3: CATSVWIGPKGELSNQPQHF. The CDR3 DNA reads TGTGCCACCAGTGTGTGGATCGGACCAAAGGGGGAACTTAGCAATCAGCCCCAGCATTTT.

The V and J genes are TRBV6-2 or TRBV6-3 and TRBJ2-7; D unclear. V shed 5 bases and J shed 11 bases, with 19 bases lying between them. The CDR3 has 13 amino acids. Germline V gene lookup returns CDR1 MNHEY and CDR2 SVGEGT. CDR3 sequence (DNA): TGTGCCAGCAGTAACCCCGCGGAACGCCTCGAGTACTTC. It yields the protein CASSNPAERLEYF.

CDR3 protein: CATRTGQETQYF. The DNA of the CDR3 is TGTGCCACCAGGACAGGGCAAGAGACCCAGTACTTC. V and J are TRBV6-5 and TRBJ2-5; 8 bases agree with TRBD1. CDR3 length: 12 amino acids. The germline CDR1 and CDR2 sequences are MNHEY and SVGAGI. The ends lost 10 bases at V and 2 bases at J; junction bases unmatched: 3.

The chain is built from TRBV3-1 (or the pseudogene TRBV3-2) and TRBJ1-1; 7 nucleotides agree with TRBD1. Germline assignment: CDR1 LGHDT and CDR2 YNNKEL (reference sequence). The V segment lost 3 bases and the J segment 6 bases; nucleotides outside the gene matches: 10. This CDR3 contains 15 residues. CDR3 residues: CASSHTTGNFAEAFF. The CDR3 region has the DNA TGTGCCAGCAGCCACACGACAGGGAACTTTGCTGAAGCTTTCTTT.

The rearrangement uses TRBV5-4 and TRBJ2-5, with D perhaps TRBD1 or TRBD2 (5 bases each). Trimming left V 3 bases short and J 4 bases short, with 16 bases between. CDR1 is SGHNT and CDR2 is YYREEE in the germline V gene (reference sequence). The CDR3 is 15 residues long. The CDR3 DNA follows: TGTGCCAGCAGCTCCCTTGGGGGTGGGAGAGAGACCCAGTACTTC. Protein product: CASSSLGGGRETQYF.

V and J are TRBV9 and TRBJ2-6; perhaps TRBD2 as D (5 bases). Trimming cost V 3 bases and J 6 bases, with 13 bases left between them. CDR1 and CDR2 from the germline V gene are SGDLS and YYNGEE. This CDR3 contains 15 residues. The DNA for the CDR3 is TGTGCCAGCAGCGCAATACCGGGATTGGCCAACGTCCTGACTTTC. Its protein is CASSAIPGLANVLTF.

The gene calls are TRBV5-1 and TRBJ1-1; 9 bases match TRBD1. Germline values: CDR1 SGHRS, CDR2 YFSETQ. V lost 4 bases and J lost 5; bases outside the gene matches: 6. The CDR3 runs 14 residues. CDR3 region: CASSPGQGWTEAFF. The CDR3 region has the DNA TGCGCCAGCAGCCCGGGACAGGGCTGGACTGAAGCTTTCTTT.

The V gene is TRBV27, the J gene TRBJ2-7, with D hard to call. Trimming removed 4 bases at V and 6 bases at J, with 13 bases between. Germline V gene data show CDR1 as MNHEY and CDR2 as SMNVEV (reference sequence). There are 13 residues in the CDR3. DNA for the CDR3: TGTGCCAGCAGTTCAGCCTCCTTTGGCGAGCAGTACTTC. Amino acids: CASSSASFGEQYF.

CDR3 loop: CASSPGRPGDIQYF. CDR3 DNA sequence: TGTGCCAGCAGCCCGGGACGTCCTGGAGACATTCAGTACTTC. This chain links TRBV5-7 with TRBJ2-4; D is tentatively TRBD1 or TRBD2 (5 bases each). TRBV5-7 is noted as an ORF with a role that remains uncertain. Deletions cut 4 bases from V and 8 bases from J, with 16 bases between. There are 14 residues in the CDR3.

The V gene is TRBV3-1 (or the pseudogene TRBV3-2), the J gene TRBJ1-2; possible D gene TRBD1, 5 bases. Trimming removed 4 bases from V and 4 bases from J, with 13 bases in between. Germline-derived CDR1 and CDR2 are LGHDT and YNNKEL (reference sequence). The CDR3 covers 14 residues. The CDR3 sequence: CASSPGGISYGYTF. The CDR3 DNA follows: TGTGCCAGCAGCCCCGGGGGGATTAGCTATGGCTACACCTTC.